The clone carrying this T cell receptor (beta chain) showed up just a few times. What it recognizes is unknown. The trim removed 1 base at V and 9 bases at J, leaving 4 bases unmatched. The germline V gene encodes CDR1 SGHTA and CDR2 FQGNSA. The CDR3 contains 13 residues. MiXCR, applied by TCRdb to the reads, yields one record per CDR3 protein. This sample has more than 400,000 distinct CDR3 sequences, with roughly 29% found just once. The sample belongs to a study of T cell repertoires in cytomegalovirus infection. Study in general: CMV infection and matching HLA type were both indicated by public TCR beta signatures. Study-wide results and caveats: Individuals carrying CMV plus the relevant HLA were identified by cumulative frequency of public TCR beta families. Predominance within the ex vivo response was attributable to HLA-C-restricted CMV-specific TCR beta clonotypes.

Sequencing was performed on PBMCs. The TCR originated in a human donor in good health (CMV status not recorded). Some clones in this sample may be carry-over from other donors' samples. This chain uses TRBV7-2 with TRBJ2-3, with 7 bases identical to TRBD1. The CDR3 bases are TGTGCCAGCAGCTTAGGGGACAGAAAAACGCAGTATTTT. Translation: CASSLGDRKTQYF.